This entry lists 9 T cell receptor beta chains sequenced from one sample in a study of OX40 agonist ivuxolimab in advanced cancers. Sequenced by immunoSEQ multiplex PCR; TCRdb stores in-frame clones only, minus some. Seen here are over 14,000 clones, 65% to 80% observed once, and the top ten hold 35% to 40%. Material: CD4+ or CD8+ T cells sorted from blood, obtained in a trial of the OX40 agonist ivuxolimab. The receptors here all came from an adult with an advanced solid tumor such as melanoma, head and neck, liver or kidney cancer.

V is TRBV27 and J is TRBJ1-5, with D possibly being TRBD1 (6 bases). With 1 base removed from V and 7 bases from J, the gap between germline ends came to 11 bases. CDR3 length equals 14 residues. Germline V gene sequence: CDR1 MNHEY, CDR2 SMNVEV (reference sequence). The CDR3 protein is CASSLYGGGQPQHF. DNA for the CDR3: TGTGCCAGCAGTTTATACGGGGGCGGGCAGCCCCAGCATTTT.

The chain combines TRBV11-2 with TRBJ2-7; D is unclear. From germline, CDR1 is SGHAT and CDR2 FQNNGV. The V gene lost 2 bases and the J gene lost 6 bases, with 8 bases spanning the gap. The CDR3 is 12 amino acids. The CDR3 nucleotides read TGTGCCAGCAGCTTATCTACAAGCGAGCAGTACTTC. The encoded protein is CASSLSTSEQYF.

This clone was seen once. V is TRBV7-2 and J is TRBJ1-1; the D gene is possibly TRBD1 (6 bases). Looked up from germline, CDR1 is SGHTA and CDR2 is FQGNSA. V was trimmed by 5 bases and J by 3 bases, leaving 13 bases between them. CDR3 size: 14 residues. The CDR3 loop is CASSLGGWDTEAFF. CDR3 DNA: TGTGCCAGCAGCCTAGGGGGTTGGGACACTGAAGCTTTCTTT.

The genes are TRBV7-9 and TRBJ2-7; 11 bases map to TRBD1. This CDR3 region has 14 residues. Germline V gene lookup returns CDR1 SEHNR and CDR2 FQNEAQ (reference sequence). V was pared by 6 bases and J by 7 bases, with 8 bases of the junction left unmatched. CDR3 amino acids: CASSTGQGASEQYF. The CDR3 DNA sequence: TGTGCCAGCAGTACAGGACAGGGGGCCAGTGAGCAGTACTTC.

This sequence joins TRBV7-9 and TRBJ2-1, with a possible D match to TRBD1 (6 bases). Germline V gene sequence: CDR1 SEHNR, CDR2 FQNEAQ (reference sequence). The V end lost 0 bases, the J end lost 6 bases, and 12 bases lay between the germline ends. The CDR3 is 15 amino acids. The CDR3, as DNA: TGTGCCAGCAGCTTAGCGGGCCGAGGGGGCAATGAGCAGTTCTTC. This codes for CASSLAGRGGNEQFF.

This clone was seen only a few times. V gene TRBV13 combines with J gene TRBJ1-1, with D perhaps matching TRBD1 (5 bases). Per the germline V gene, CDR1 is PRHDT and CDR2 is FYEKMQ (reference sequence). The V and J ends lost 5 bases and 1 base respectively, with 14 bases between them. This CDR3 spans 15 amino acids. CDR3 DNA sequence: TGTGCCAGCAGCCCGCAGGGAACTGGGAACACTGAAGCTTTCTTT. It yields the protein CASSPQGTGNTEAFF.

This clone was detected a few times. V is TRBV11-3 and J is TRBJ2-1; possibly TRBD2 for D (6 bases). The CDR3 is 13 residues long. V was trimmed by 7 bases and J by 10 bases, leaving 17 bases between them. Germline V gene lookup returns CDR1 SGHNT and CDR2 YENEEA. CDR3 sequence reads: CASTIDFAGEQFF. DNA for the CDR3: TGTGCCAGCACCATCGACTTTGCGGGGGAGCAGTTCTTC.

V is TRBV9 and J is TRBJ2-5; the match to TRBD2 covers 12 bases. With V trimmed by 4 bases and J by 7 bases, 11 bases remained unmatched. The CDR3 contains 16 residues. Germline V gene lookup returns CDR1 SGDLS and CDR2 YYNGEE. The CDR3 loop is CASSTSLAGGSLTQYF. The CDR3 region has the DNA TGTGCCAGCAGCACAAGTCTAGCGGGAGGGTCCCTGACCCAGTACTTC.

The rearrangement joins TRBV19 to TRBJ1-1, with D perhaps matching TRBD1 (6 bases). Per the germline V gene, CDR1 is LNHDA and CDR2 is SQIVND (reference sequence). The CDR3 is 13 amino acids. V was shortened by 5 bases and J by 4 bases, with 11 bases between the two germline ends. CDR3 DNA sequence: TGTGCCAGTAGTCCGGGACAAGCCACTGAAGCTTTCTTT. Translated: CASSPGQATEAFF.